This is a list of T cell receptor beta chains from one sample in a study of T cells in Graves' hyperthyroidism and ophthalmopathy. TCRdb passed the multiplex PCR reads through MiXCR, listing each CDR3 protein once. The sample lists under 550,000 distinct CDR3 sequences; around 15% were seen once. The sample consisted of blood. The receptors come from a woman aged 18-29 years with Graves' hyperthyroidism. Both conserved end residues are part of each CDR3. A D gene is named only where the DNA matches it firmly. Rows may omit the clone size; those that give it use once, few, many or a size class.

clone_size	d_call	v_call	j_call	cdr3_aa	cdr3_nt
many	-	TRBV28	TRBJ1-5	CASSSGVPQHF	TGTGCCAGCAGTTCAGGGGTGCCCCAGCATTTT
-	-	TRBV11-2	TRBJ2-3	CASRGPDTQYF	TGTGCCAGCCGGGGGCCAGATACGCAGTATTTT
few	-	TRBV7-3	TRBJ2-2	CASSMTRNTGELFF	TGTGCCAGCAGCATGACTAGGAACACCGGGGAGCTGTTTTTT
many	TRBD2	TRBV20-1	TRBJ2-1	CSAGGLAGVRDEQFF	TGCAGTGCTGGGGGTCTAGCGGGAGTTCGTGATGAGCAGTTCTTC
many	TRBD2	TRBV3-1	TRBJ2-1	CASSQVGLAGDEQFF	TGTGCCAGCAGCCAAGTGGGACTAGCGGGAGATGAGCAGTTCTTC
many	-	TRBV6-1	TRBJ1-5	CASADRYNQPQHF	TGTGCCAGCGCAGACAGGTATAATCAGCCCCAGCATTTT
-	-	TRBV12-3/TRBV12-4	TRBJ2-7	CASSLSGGLSSYEQYF	TGTGCCAGCAGTTTGTCGGGCGGGTTAAGCTCCTACGAGCAGTACTTC
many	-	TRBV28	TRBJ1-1	CASSLDLQWGTEAFF	TGTGCCAGCAGTTTAGACCTTCAATGGGGCACTGAAGCTTTCTTT
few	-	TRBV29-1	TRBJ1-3	CSVKRGGTIYF	TGCAGCGTCAAGAGGGGGGGCACCATATATTTT
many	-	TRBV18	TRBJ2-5	CASSPGETQYF	TGTGCCAGCTCACCGGGAGAGACCCAGTACTTC
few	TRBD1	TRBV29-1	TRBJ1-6	CSALTTGPNSYNSPLHF	TGCAGCGCGTTAACGACAGGGCCTAACAGTTATAATTCACCCCTCCACTTT
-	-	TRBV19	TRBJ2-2	CASSIGQGVSTGELFF	TGTGCCAGTAGTATTGGGCAGGGCGTTAGCACCGGGGAGCTGTTTTTT
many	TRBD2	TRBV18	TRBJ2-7	CASSHIPGTSGYEQYF	TGTGCCAGCTCACACATCCCTGGGACTAGCGGCTACGAGCAGTACTTC
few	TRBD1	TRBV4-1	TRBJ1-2	CASSPDPGQGGWGYTF	TGCGCCAGCAGCCCGGACCCGGGACAGGGGGGATGGGGCTACACCTTC
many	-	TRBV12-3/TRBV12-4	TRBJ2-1	CASSLVGSDDEQFF	TGTGCCAGCAGTTTAGTGGGCTCTGACGACGAGCAGTTCTTC